These 13 T cell receptor beta chains originate from one sample sequenced in a study of shared clonotypes between healthy human individuals. Sequenced by immunoSEQ multiplex PCR; TCRdb stores in-frame clones only, minus some. The sample lists about 2.5 million clones; around 92% were seen once. Sequenced: naive CD4+ T cells from PBMCs. Subset reported: CD45RA+ positively selected. These receptors all stem from a man aged 18 to 35 in good health. Some clones in this sample may be carry-over from other donors' samples.

The V gene is TRBV7-8, the J gene TRBJ2-1; 8 positions match TRBD2. The CDR3 covers 15 residues. Germline V gene data show CDR1 as SGHVS and CDR2 as FQNEAQ. V lost 4 bases, J lost 4 bases, and 6 bases stayed unmatched. CDR3 sequence: CASSSREGLYNEQFF. CDR3 bases: TGTGCCAGCAGCTCACGGGAGGGGCTTTACAATGAGCAGTTCTTC.

The genes are TRBV4-2 and TRBJ2-4; 8 bases line up with TRBD2. The CDR3 runs 16 residues. After removal of 1 base from V and 0 bases from J, the junction contained 2 bases not matched to a gene. The germline gives CDR1 LGHNA, CDR2 YNFKEQ. CDR3: CASSQAREGAKNIQYF. Written as DNA, the CDR3 is TGTGCCAGCAGCCAAGCCCGGGAGGGAGCCAAAAACATTCAGTACTTC.

CDR3 region: CASTETGGAQETQYF. The DNA for the CDR3 is TGTGCCAGCACGGAGACAGGAGGGGCACAAGAGACCCAGTACTTC. The chain couples TRBV5-4 to TRBJ2-5, with D possibly called TRBD1 or TRBD2 (6 bases each). Germline V gene lookup returns CDR1 SGHNT and CDR2 YYREEE (reference sequence). This CDR3 region has 15 residues. Trimming pared 6 bases from V and 2 bases from J, leaving 17 bases between.

The chain couples TRBV1 to TRBJ2-1; TRBD1 was called by the table and not checked on the DNA. TRBV1 is an annotated pseudogene. This CDR3 has 13 amino acids. The CDR3 bases are TGCACCAGCAGCCCGTACCGACCGGGACAGTTGTTCTTC. Translation: CTSSPYRPGQLFF.

This clone is a singleton in its sample. This chain links TRBV21-1 with TRBJ2-7. TRBV21-1 is tagged as a pseudogene. This CDR3 comprises 12 residues. The CDR3: CASSSKTYEQYF. DNA for the CDR3: TGTGCCAGCAGCTCAAAGACCTACGAGCAGTACTTC.

The chain carries TRBV28 and TRBJ2-1; 7 bases map to TRBD1. There are 15 residues in the CDR3. V shed 7 bases and J 1 base; nucleotides not matched to a gene: 7. CDR1 and CDR2 (germline): MDHEN, SYDVKM. This CDR3 is CASKRDSESYNEQFF. DNA of the CDR3: TGTGCCAGCAAACGGGACAGTGAGTCCTACAATGAGCAGTTCTTC.

The chain employs TRBV6-6 and TRBJ2-1; a weak D match, TRBD2 (5 bases). V lost 5 bases and J 1 base, leaving 12 bases between the germline ends. The CDR3 is 15 residues long. Per the germline V gene, CDR1 is MNHNY and CDR2 is SVGAGI (reference sequence). The CDR3 coding sequence is TGTGCCAGCAGTCAGAGCGGCCCTTCCTACAATGAGCAGTTCTTC. Translation: CASSQSGPSYNEQFF.

The chain uses TRBV9 and TRBJ2-5; D assignment may be TRBD1 or TRBD2 (5 bases each). This CDR3 comprises 14 residues. Deletions cut 4 bases from V and 5 bases from J, with 15 bases between. CDR1 is SGDLS and CDR2 is YYNGEE in the germline V gene. The CDR3 bases are TGTGCCAGCAGCTCGAGGGGACGGTTGGAGACCCAGTACTTC. This encodes CASSSRGRLETQYF.

To note about this clone: Other DNA sequences within the sample encode an identical CDR3. The chain joins TRBV29-1 to TRBJ2-3; no firm D call. This CDR3 is 13 amino acids long. Between the trimmed V and J ends, which lost 3 bases and 1 base, there was a span of 8 bases. Germline CDR1 SQVTM, CDR2 ANQGSEA. In nucleotides, the CDR3 is TGCAGCGTTGACCCCTCAGGCACAGATACGCAGTATTTT. Its protein is CSVDPSGTDTQYF.

The CDR3 DNA sequence: TGTGCCAGCAGTGAGACAGGGAATAAAGGAAACACCATATATTTT. It yields the protein CASSETGNKGNTIYF. The chain links TRBV25-1 to TRBJ1-3; 7 positions agree with TRBD1. J lost 4 bases, V lost 3 bases, and 6 bases had no gene match. The germline V gene encodes CDR1 MGHDK and CDR2 SYGVNS. The CDR3 extends over 15 amino acids.

This sequence joins TRBV6-1 and TRBJ1-2, with D perhaps matching TRBD1 (6 bases). Between the trimmed V and J ends, which lost 2 bases and 2 bases, there was a span of 9 bases. CDR1 and CDR2 from the germline V gene are MNHNS and SASEGT. This CDR3 comprises 14 residues. The chain's CDR3 is CASSEYGGNYGYTF. As DNA, the CDR3 is TGTGCCAGCAGTGAATACGGGGGCAACTATGGCTACACCTTC.

This clone occurred once. The J gene is TRBJ1-5, the V gene TRBV4-3; D call uncertain. CDR3 length: 17 residues. Germline V gives CDR1 LGHNA, CDR2 YSLEER. V lost 0 bases, J lost 1 base, and 13 bases lay in between. The CDR3 loop is CASSQDGNAGSNQPQHF. The CDR3 nucleotides are TGCGCCAGCAGCCAAGATGGTAATGCTGGGAGCAATCAGCCCCAGCATTTT.

J is TRBJ2-3 and V is TRBV5-1, with 7 bases lining up with TRBD1. CDR1 and CDR2 (germline): SGHRS, YFSETQ. This CDR3 is 14 amino acids long. V gave up 7 bases and J gave up 3 bases; unmatched junction bases: 8. The CDR3, as DNA: TGCGCCAGCCGAACAGGGGCGCAGACAGATACGCAGTATTTT. Encoded protein: CASRTGAQTDTQYF.